This T cell receptor (beta chain) was documented in a study of blood T cell repertoires in COVID-19. Study background: The United States, Italy and Spain were the sources of the acute and convalescent COVID-19 samples. Nucleic acid was either cDNA or gDNA, and it came from T cells, B-cell-depleted T cells, or PBMCs.

Looked up from germline, CDR1 is MDHEN and CDR2 is SYDVKM. The J segment lost 5 bases and the V segment lost 5 bases, leaving 13 bases of the junction unmatched. The CDR3 consists of 16 residues. In the authors' methods: Amplifying reference gene primers gave estimates of nucleated cell counts. Produced via immunoSEQ multiplex PCR; TCRdb's table is partial and in-frame only. D and trimming come from the DNA, and the V and J calls and clone size come from that table. This table has 120,000 or so clones, more than 75% appearing once. The receptor was isolated from a man aged 55 to 69 with acute or convalescent COVID-19. The chain has TRBV28 and TRBJ2-3; the match to TRBD2 covers 7 bases. Sequenced material: peripheral blood. CDR3 region: CASSPRGAGEGDTQYF. Written as DNA, the CDR3 is TGTGCCAGCAGTCCTCGAGGGGCGGGAGAGGGAGATACGCAGTATTTT.